The 22 T cell receptor beta chains in this list originate from one sample, sequenced in a study of beta chain features in type 1 diabetes. The authors reverse transcribed all of the isolated RNA, so sequencing captured expressed TCRB transcripts. The method was immunoSEQ multiplex PCR; TCRdb's version includes in-frame clones alone and lacks a portion of them. The data show around 160,000 clones, approximately 52% seen once. The material sequenced was Tregs from blood. The receptors were sampled from a man between 18 and 35 years old in good health.

The chain has TRBV20-1 and TRBJ2-3, with D perhaps matching TRBD2 (6 bases). CDR1 is DFQATT, CDR2 SNEGSKA, per germline (reference sequence). This CDR3 is 11 amino acids long. The V end lost 5 bases, the J end lost 5 bases, and 8 bases lay between the germline ends. CDR3 residues: CSAPGVDTQYF. CDR3 DNA sequence: TGCAGTGCTCCGGGGGTAGATACGCAGTATTTT.

This clone was detected a few times. The genes are TRBV20-1 and TRBJ1-6; tentatively, D is TRBD1 (5 bases). V lost 6 bases, J lost 18 bases, and 9 bases lay in between. The germline V gene encodes CDR1 DFQATT and CDR2 SNEGSKA (reference sequence). The CDR3 is 8 amino acids. The CDR3 region is CSAGLAHF. CDR3 sequence (DNA): TGCAGTGCGGGACTGGCCCACTTT.

The J gene is TRBJ1-1, the V gene TRBV15, with D maybe TRBD1 (5 bases). Trimming removed 0 bases at V and 3 bases at J, with 11 bases between. CDR3 length: 15 amino acids. Germline V CDR1 and CDR2: LNHNV, YYDKDF (reference sequence). CDR3 amino acids: CATSRDRGGDTEAFF. The CDR3 DNA is TGTGCCACCAGCAGAGATCGGGGGGGAGACACTGAAGCTTTCTTT.

Only a few counts were recorded for this clone. The same CDR3 arises from other DNA sequences in this sample as well. The chain joins TRBV6-1 to TRBJ2-6; D is possibly TRBD1 (5 bases). V dropped 5 bases and J dropped 1 base, with 9 bases sitting between them. CDR1 is MNHNS and CDR2 is SASEGT in the germline V gene. The CDR3 totals 15 residues. DNA of the CDR3: TGTGCCAGCAGTCTCAGGGTTTCTGGGGCCAACGTCCTGACTTTC. Its translation: CASSLRVSGANVLTF.

This clone was counted only a few times. J is TRBJ2-3 and V is TRBV10-3; D is unresolved. The CDR3 consists of 13 residues. Trimming cost V 3 bases and J 0 bases, with 4 bases left between them. The germline V gene encodes CDR1 ENHRY and CDR2 SYGVKD. The CDR3 DNA sequence: TGTGCCATCAGTGACCAGAGCACAGATACGCAGTATTTT. This gives the protein CAISDQSTDTQYF.

This clone was detected a few times. V usage is TRBV29-1 and J usage is TRBJ1-2; 9 bases fit TRBD1. The V segment lost 6 bases and the J segment 8 bases; nucleotides outside the gene matches: 4. Germline CDR1 is SQVTM and CDR2 is ANQGSEA. The CDR3 has 11 residues. CDR3 sequence: CSVGTGKGYTF. The CDR3, as DNA: TGCAGCGTCGGGACAGGGAAAGGCTACACCTTC.

This clone was seen more than once but under ten times. The chain employs TRBV7-2 and TRBJ1-1; D remains unclear. Looked up from germline, CDR1 is SGHTA and CDR2 is FQGNSA. This CDR3 region has 14 residues. V gave up 1 base and J gave up 1 base, with 7 bases separating them. For the CDR3, the DNA is TGTGCCAGCAGCTTAGGTCCGGGGAACACTGAAGCTTTCTTT. This sequence encodes CASSLGPGNTEAFF.

Only a few counts were recorded for this clone. J is TRBJ2-7 and V is TRBV28; no definite D call. Trimming left V 3 bases short and J 4 bases short, with 10 bases between. Germline CDR1 MDHEN, CDR2 SYDVKM. CDR3 length equals 13 residues. CDR3 protein: CASSFRLTYEQYF. In DNA, the CDR3 is TGTGCCAGCAGTTTCCGCCTCACTTACGAGCAGTACTTC. The full variable domain, with the rest looked up from reference TRBV28 and TRBJ2-7, is DVKVTQSSRYLVKRTGEKVFLECVQDMDHENMFWYRQDPGLGLRLIYFSYDVKMKEKGDIPEGYSVSREKKERFSLILESASTNQTSMYLCASSFRLTYEQYFGPGTRLTVT.

The chain is built from TRBV4-3 and TRBJ1-2, with 8 bases lining up with TRBD1. CDR1 and CDR2 from the germline V gene are LGHNA and YSLEER. This CDR3 region has 16 residues. With 0 bases clipped from V and 7 bases from J, the junction kept 10 bases outside the gene matches. CDR3 region: CASSQDLTGGRGGYTF. The CDR3 coding sequence is TGCGCCAGCAGCCAAGATCTCACAGGGGGACGGGGTGGCTACACCTTC.

This clone came up a few times. CDR3 DNA sequence: TGTGCCAGCAGCTTCACAGGGGGGGAGACCCAGTACTTC. This encodes CASSFTGGETQYF. The rearrangement uses TRBV7-3 and TRBJ2-5, with 8 bases fitting TRBD1. CDR1 is SGHTA, CDR2 FQGTGA, per germline. This CDR3 region has 13 residues. The V segment lost 3 bases and the J segment 5 bases; nucleotides outside the gene matches: 2. The full variable domain, rest sourced from reference TRBV7-3 and TRBJ2-5, is GAGVSQTPSNKVTEKGKYVELRCDPISGHTALYWYRQSLGQGPEFLIYFQGTGAADDSGLPNDRFFAVRPEGSVSTLKIQRTERGDSAVYLCASSFTGGETQYFGPGTRLLVL.

This clone was found a few times. The chain links TRBV5-1 to TRBJ1-2; a weak D match, TRBD1 (6 bases). Germline loops: CDR1 SGHRS, CDR2 YFSETQ. Trimming took 5 bases from V and 6 from J, leaving 8 bases between them. This CDR3 has 11 residues. The CDR3 coding sequence is TGCGCCAGCAGGGCAGGGGATGGCTACACCTTC. Amino acid sequence: CASRAGDGYTF.

This clone was seen a handful of times. J is TRBJ1-1 and V is TRBV28; D remains ambiguous. V gave up 1 base and J gave up 5 bases, with 5 bases separating them. This CDR3 is 12 amino acids long. Germline CDR1 reads MDHEN; CDR2 reads SYDVKM. This CDR3 reads CASSLYSTEAFF. Here the CDR3 DNA reads TGTGCCAGCAGTTTATACAGTACTGAAGCTTTCTTT.

This clone has only a few counts. This rearrangement joins TRBV4-1 to TRBJ2-1; TRBD1 matches 8 bases. Germline V CDR1 and CDR2: MGHRA, YSYEKL. J gave up 5 bases and V 8 bases, and 17 bases lay outside the gene matches. This CDR3 has 17 amino acids. The CDR3 protein is CASEKDRGRAENNEQFF. CDR3 DNA sequence: TGCGCCAGCGAAAAAGACAGGGGCAGGGCTGAGAACAATGAGCAGTTCTTC.

This clone occurred a few times. This rearrangement joins TRBV7-3 to TRBJ2-1; 12 nucleotides match TRBD2. Germline V gene sequence: CDR1 SGHTA, CDR2 FQGTGA. This CDR3 is 15 amino acids long. Trimming took 5 bases from V and 4 from J; bases not matched to a gene: 3. In DNA form, the CDR3 reads TGTGCCAGCAGCCCTACTAGCGGGAGGTACAATGAGCAGTTCTTC. Translated: CASSPTSGRYNEQFF.

The chain links TRBV18 to TRBJ1-6, with D tentatively TRBD1 (5 bases). Trimming cost V 6 bases and J 7 bases, with 16 bases left between them. Germline CDR1 KGHSH, CDR2 LQKENI. CDR3 length equals 15 residues. CDR3 amino acids: CASSPRGMMNSPLHF. CDR3 nucleotides: TGTGCCAGCTCGCCCCGGGGGATGATGAATTCACCCCTCCACTTT.

This rearrangement joins TRBV15 to TRBJ1-2; no reliable D call. The germline V and J ends were trimmed by 0 bases and 0 bases, with 11 bases remaining between them. CDR1 is LNHNV and CDR2 is YYDKDF in the germline V gene (reference sequence). The CDR3 has 16 amino acids. CDR3: CATSRDRREANYGYTF. In DNA form, the CDR3 reads TGTGCCACCAGCAGAGATCGAAGAGAAGCTAACTATGGCTACACCTTC.

J is TRBJ2-3 and V is TRBV5-3; D may be TRBD2 (5 bases). Being an ORF, TRBV5-3 has a function that is uncertain. Trimming took off 1 base at V and 2 bases at J, with 14 bases between the two ends. This CDR3 contains 16 residues. This CDR3 reads CARSLRLSGDTDTQYF. The CDR3 DNA follows: TGTGCCAGAAGCTTGCGGCTCAGCGGAGACACAGATACGCAGTATTTT.

Remarks on this clone: The junction and the germline gene differ at one end; a read error may be behind it. This chain uses TRBV20-1 with TRBJ2-7; 7 bases map to TRBD1. This CDR3 region has 9 residues. Per germline, CDR1 DFQATT and CDR2 SNEGSKA (reference sequence). The CDR3 coding sequence is TGCAGTGCTATGGGACAGAAAGGATTC. Amino acids: CSAMGQKGF.

The chain joins TRBV25-1 to TRBJ1-4, with TRBD1 matching over 10 bases. The CDR3 consists of 13 residues. J lost 8 bases, V lost 6 bases, and 3 bases had no gene match. Germline loops: CDR1 MGHDK, CDR2 SYGVNS. CDR3 region: CASRGQGKEKLFF. As DNA, the CDR3 is TGTGCCAGCAGGGGACAGGGGAAGGAAAAACTGTTTTTT.

This sequence joins TRBV30 and TRBJ1-2; the match to TRBD1 covers 7 bases. This CDR3 has 13 residues. Trimming removed 1 base from V and 4 bases from J; junction bases left unmatched: 3. CDR1 and CDR2 from the germline V gene are GTSNPN and SVGIG (reference sequence). The CDR3, as DNA: TGTGCCTGGAGTGCCGGGACAGCCTATGGCTACACCTTC. Amino acids: CAWSAGTAYGYTF.

This clone was seen more than once but under ten times. The V gene is TRBV19, the J gene TRBJ2-2; possible D gene TRBD2, 5 bases. The CDR3 totals 16 residues. Germline CDR1 is LNHDA and CDR2 is SQIVND (reference sequence). V was pared by 3 bases and J by 7 bases, with 18 bases between. The CDR3 sequence is CASSIPRYGSFGELFF. CDR3 in DNA: TGTGCCAGTAGTATTCCGCGATATGGGAGTTTCGGGGAGCTGTTTTTT. Looking up the rest from reference TRBV19 and TRBJ2-2 gives the full variable domain: DGGITQSPKYLFRKEGQNVTLSCEQNLNHDAMYWYRQDPGQGLRLIYYSQIVNDFQKGDIAEGYSVSREKKESFPLTVTSAQKNPTAFYLCASSIPRYGSFGELFFGEGSRLTVL.

The V call is TRBV7-2, the J call TRBJ1-2; D not certain. V dropped 7 bases and J dropped 12 bases, with 24 bases sitting between them. Per germline, CDR1 SGHTA and CDR2 FQGNSA. This CDR3 spans 14 amino acids. The CDR3 here is CASTRTPSKGQDTF. As DNA, the CDR3 is TGTGCCAGCACCCGAACCCCGTCCAAAGGTCAGGACACCTTC.